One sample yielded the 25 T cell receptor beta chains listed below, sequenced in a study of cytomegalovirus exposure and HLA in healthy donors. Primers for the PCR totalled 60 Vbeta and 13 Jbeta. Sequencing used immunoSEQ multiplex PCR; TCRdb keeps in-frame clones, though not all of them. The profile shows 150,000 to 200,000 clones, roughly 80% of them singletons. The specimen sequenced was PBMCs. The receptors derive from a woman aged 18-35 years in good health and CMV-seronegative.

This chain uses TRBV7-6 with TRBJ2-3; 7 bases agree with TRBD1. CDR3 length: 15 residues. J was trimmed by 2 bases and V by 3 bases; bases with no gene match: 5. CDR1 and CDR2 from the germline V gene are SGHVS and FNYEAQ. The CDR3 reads CASSFGGQATDTQYF. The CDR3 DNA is TGTGCCAGCAGCTTTGGTGGACAGGCCACAGATACGCAGTATTTT.

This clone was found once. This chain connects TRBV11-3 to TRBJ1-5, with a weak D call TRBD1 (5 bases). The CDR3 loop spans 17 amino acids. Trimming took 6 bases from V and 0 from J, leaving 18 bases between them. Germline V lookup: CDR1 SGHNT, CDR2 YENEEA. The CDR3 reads CASSIRGTVYSNQPQHF. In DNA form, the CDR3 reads TGTGCCAGCAGTATCCGCGGGACGGTTTATAGCAATCAGCCCCAGCATTTT.

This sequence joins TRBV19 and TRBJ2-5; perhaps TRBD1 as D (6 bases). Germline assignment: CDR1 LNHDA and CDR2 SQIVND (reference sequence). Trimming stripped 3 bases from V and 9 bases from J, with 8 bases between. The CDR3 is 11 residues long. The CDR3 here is CASSIEGAQYF. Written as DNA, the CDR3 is TGTGCCAGTAGTATCGAGGGGGCCCAGTACTTC.

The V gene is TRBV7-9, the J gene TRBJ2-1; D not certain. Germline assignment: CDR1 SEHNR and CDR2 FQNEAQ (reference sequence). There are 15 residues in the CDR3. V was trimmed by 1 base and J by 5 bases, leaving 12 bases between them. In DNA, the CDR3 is TGTGCCAGCAGCTTAGTGACGGCGGAGCACAATGAGCAGTTCTTC. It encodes CASSLVTAEHNEQFF.

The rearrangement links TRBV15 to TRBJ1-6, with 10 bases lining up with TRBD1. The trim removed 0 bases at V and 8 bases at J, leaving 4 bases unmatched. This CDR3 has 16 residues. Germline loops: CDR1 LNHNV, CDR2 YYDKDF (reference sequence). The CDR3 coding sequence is TGTGCCACCAGCAGAGATGCAGGGACAGGGGATTCACCCCTCCACTTT. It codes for CATSRDAGTGDSPLHF.

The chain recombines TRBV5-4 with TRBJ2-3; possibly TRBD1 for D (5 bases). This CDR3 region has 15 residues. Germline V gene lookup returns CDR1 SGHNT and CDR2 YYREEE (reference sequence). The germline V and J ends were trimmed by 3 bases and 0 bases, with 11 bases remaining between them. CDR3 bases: TGTGCCAGCAGCTCCCGGACATTAAGCACAGATACGCAGTATTTT. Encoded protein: CASSSRTLSTDTQYF.

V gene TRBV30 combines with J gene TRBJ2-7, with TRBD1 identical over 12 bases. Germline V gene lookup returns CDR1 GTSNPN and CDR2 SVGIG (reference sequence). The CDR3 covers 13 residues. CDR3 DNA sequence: TGTGCGTGGGGACAGGGGGCGTCCTACGAGCAGTACTTC. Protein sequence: CAWGQGASYEQYF.

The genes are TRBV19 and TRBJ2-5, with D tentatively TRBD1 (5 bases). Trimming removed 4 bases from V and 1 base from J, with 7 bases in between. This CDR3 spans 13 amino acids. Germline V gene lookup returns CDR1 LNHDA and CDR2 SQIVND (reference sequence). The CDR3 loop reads CASSTGIQETQYF. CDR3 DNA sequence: TGTGCCAGTAGTACAGGGATCCAAGAGACCCAGTACTTC.

DNA for the CDR3: TGTGCCAGCAGGTCAGGTCAGCTGAACACTGAAGCTTTCTTT. It encodes CASRSGQLNTEAFF. The V call is TRBV6-5, the J call TRBJ1-1; the D is unclear. Between the trimmed V and J ends, which lost 6 bases and 0 bases, there was a span of 11 bases. Germline V gene lookup returns CDR1 MNHEY and CDR2 SVGAGI. This CDR3 comprises 14 residues.

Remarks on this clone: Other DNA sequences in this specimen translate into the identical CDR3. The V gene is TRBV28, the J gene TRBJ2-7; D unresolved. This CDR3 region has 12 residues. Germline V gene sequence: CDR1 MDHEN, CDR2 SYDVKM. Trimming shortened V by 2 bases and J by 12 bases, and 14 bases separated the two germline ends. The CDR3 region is CASSLIESPGYF. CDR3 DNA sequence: TGTGCCAGCAGTTTAATTGAGTCTCCGGGGTACTTC. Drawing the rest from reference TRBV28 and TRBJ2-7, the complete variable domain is DVKVTQSSRYLVKRTGEKVFLECVQDMDHENMFWYRQDPGLGLRLIYFSYDVKMKEKGDIPEGYSVSREKKERFSLILESASTNQTSMYLCASSLIESPGYFGPGTRLTVT.

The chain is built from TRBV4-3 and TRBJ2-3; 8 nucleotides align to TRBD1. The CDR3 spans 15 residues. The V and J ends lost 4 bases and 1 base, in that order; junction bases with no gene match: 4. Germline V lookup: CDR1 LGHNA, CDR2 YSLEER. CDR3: CASSPTGVGTDTQYF. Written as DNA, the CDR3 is TGCGCCAGCAGCCCGACAGGGGTTGGCACAGATACGCAGTATTTT.

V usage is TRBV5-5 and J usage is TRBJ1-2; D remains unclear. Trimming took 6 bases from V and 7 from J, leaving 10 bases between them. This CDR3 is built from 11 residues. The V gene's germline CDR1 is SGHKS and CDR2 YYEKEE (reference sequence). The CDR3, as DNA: TGTGCCAGCATCGGTTCGAGTGGCTACACCTTC. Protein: CASIGSSGYTF. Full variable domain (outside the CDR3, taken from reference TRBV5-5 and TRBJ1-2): DAGVTQSPTHLIKTRGQQVTLRCSPISGHKSVSWYQQVLGQGPQFIFQYYEKEERGRGNFPDRFSARQFPNYSSELNVNALLLGDSALYLCASIGSSGYTFGSGTRLTVV.

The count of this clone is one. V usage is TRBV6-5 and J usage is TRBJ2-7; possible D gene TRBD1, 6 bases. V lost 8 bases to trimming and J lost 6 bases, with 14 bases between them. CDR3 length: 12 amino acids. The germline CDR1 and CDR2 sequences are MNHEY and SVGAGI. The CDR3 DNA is TGTGCCAGCGGGACAATGTTAGCCGAGCAGTACTTC. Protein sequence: CASGTMLAEQYF.

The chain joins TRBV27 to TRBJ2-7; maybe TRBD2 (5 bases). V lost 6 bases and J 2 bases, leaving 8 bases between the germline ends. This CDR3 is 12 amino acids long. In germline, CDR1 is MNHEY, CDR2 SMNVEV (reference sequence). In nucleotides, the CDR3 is TGTGCCAGCAGCGGGGATACCTACGAGCAGTACTTC. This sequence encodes CASSGDTYEQYF.

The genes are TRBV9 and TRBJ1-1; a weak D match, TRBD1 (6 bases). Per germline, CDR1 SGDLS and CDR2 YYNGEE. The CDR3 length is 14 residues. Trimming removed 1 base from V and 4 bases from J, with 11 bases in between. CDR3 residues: CASSVQGSSTEAFF. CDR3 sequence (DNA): TGTGCCAGCAGCGTACAGGGGTCTAGCACTGAAGCTTTCTTT.

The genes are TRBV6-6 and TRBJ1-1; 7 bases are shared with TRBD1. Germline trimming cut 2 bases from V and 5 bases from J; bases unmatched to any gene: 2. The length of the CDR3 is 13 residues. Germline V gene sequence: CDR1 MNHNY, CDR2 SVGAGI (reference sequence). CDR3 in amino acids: CASSYAGGTEAFF. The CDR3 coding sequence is TGTGCCAGCAGTTACGCAGGGGGGACTGAAGCTTTCTTT.

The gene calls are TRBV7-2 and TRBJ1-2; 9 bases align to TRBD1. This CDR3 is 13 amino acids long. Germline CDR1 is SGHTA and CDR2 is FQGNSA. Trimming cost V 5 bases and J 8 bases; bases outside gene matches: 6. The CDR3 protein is CASSPTGQGGYTF. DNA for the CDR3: TGTGCCAGCAGCCCTACGGGACAGGGAGGCTACACCTTC.

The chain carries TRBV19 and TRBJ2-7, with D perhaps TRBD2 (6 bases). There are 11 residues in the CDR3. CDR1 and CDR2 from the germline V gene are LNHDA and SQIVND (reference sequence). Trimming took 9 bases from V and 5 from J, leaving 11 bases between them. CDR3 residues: CASKGGDEQYF. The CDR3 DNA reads TGTGCCAGCAAGGGAGGTGACGAGCAGTACTTC.

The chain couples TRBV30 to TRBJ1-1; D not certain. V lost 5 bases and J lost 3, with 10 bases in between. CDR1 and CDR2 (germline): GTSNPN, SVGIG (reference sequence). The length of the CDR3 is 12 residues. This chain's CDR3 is CAWSPQDTEAFF. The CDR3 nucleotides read TGTGCCTGGTCCCCTCAGGACACTGAAGCTTTCTTT. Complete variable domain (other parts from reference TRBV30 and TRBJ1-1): SQTIHQWPATLVQPVGSPLSLECTVEGTSNPNLYWYRQAAGRGLQLLFYSVGIGQISSEVPQNLSASRPQDRQFILSSKKLLLSDSGFYLCAWSPQDTEAFFGQGTRLTVV.

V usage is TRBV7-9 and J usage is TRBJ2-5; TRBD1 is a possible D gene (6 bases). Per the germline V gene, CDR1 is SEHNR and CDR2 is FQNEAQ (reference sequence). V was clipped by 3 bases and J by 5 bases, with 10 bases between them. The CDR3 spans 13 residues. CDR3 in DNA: TGTGCCAGCAGCTTGTACAGGGCTGAGACCCAGTACTTC. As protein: CASSLYRAETQYF. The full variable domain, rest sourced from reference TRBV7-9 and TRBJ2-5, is DTGVSQNPRHKITKRGQNVTFRCDPISEHNRLYWYRQTLGQGPEFLTYFQNEAQLEKSRLLSDRFSAERPKGSFSTLEIQRTEQGDSAMYLCASSLYRAETQYFGPGTRLLVL.

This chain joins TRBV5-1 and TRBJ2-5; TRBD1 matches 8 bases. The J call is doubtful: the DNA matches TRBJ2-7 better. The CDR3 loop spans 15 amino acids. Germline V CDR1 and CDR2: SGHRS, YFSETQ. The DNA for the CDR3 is TGCGCCAGCAGCTTAACCGGACAGGGTCTCTCCGAGCAGTACTTC. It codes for CASSLTGQGLSEQYF.

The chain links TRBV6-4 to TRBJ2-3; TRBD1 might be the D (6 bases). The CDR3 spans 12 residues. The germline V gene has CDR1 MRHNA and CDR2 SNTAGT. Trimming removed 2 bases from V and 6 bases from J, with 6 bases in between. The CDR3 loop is CASSDTGDTQYF. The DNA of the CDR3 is TGTGCCAGCAGTGACACAGGGGATACGCAGTATTTT.

The CDR3 bases are TGTGCCAGCAGTTTTGGTAGGATCGCGGGGAATAGCAATCAGCCCCAGCATTTT. Its translation: CASSFGRIAGNSNQPQHF. J is TRBJ1-5 and V is TRBV28; D is undetermined. The CDR3 is 18 amino acids. V lost 3 bases, J lost 0 bases, and 18 bases lay in between. CDR1 MDHEN and CDR2 SYDVKM come from the germline V gene. The variable domain in full, completed from reference TRBV28 and TRBJ1-5, reads DVKVTQSSRYLVKRTGEKVFLECVQDMDHENMFWYRQDPGLGLRLIYFSYDVKMKEKGDIPEGYSVSREKKERFSLILESASTNQTSMYLCASSFGRIAGNSNQPQHFGDGTRLSIL.

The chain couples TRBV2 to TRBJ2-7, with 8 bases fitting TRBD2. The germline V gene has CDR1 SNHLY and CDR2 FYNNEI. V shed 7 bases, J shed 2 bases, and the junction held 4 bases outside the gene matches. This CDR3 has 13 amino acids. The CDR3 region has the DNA TGTGCCAGCATGCCCGGGAGGGCCTACGAGCAGTACTTC. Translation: CASMPGRAYEQYF. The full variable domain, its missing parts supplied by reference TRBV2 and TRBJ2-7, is EPEVTQTPSHQVTQMGQEVILRCVPISNHLYFYWYRQILGQKVEFLVSFYNNEISEKSEIFDDQFSVERPDGSNFTLKIRSTKLEDSAMYFCASMPGRAYEQYFGPGTRLTVT.

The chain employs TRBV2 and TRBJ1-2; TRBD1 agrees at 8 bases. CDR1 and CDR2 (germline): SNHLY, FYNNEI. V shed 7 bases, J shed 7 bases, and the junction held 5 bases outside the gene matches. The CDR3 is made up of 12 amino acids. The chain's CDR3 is CASKGQAFGYTF. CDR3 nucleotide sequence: TGTGCCAGCAAGGGACAGGCATTTGGCTACACCTTC.